The source of this T cell receptor beta chain is a study of blood T cell repertoires in COVID-19. The overall study: COVID-19 samples from acute and convalescent phases originated in the United States, Italy and Spain.

The authors' processing: Amplification from reference gene primers served as the basis for estimated nucleated cell counts. Data came from immunoSEQ multiplex PCR; TCRdb stores just in-frame clones and leaves some out. V, J and clone size derive from that table, while D and trimming were established from the DNA sequence. Of some 200,000 clones in the sample, over 75% were seen once. This CDR3 region has 15 residues. The V and J ends lost 5 bases and 2 bases respectively, with 16 bases between them. The germline gives CDR1 MDHEN, CDR2 SYDVKM. The clonotype was recovered from a human donor in a cohort sampled during active COVID-19. Sequenced input: peripheral blood. V usage is TRBV28 and J usage is TRBJ2-7, with a tentative D call TRBD2 (5 bases). The CDR3, as DNA: TGTGCCAGCAGTCCCCCCAGAGGGTCGACCTACGAGCAGTACTTC. Translation: CASSPPRGSTYEQYF.